Following are 8 T cell receptor beta chains from one sample sequenced in a study of T cells in Graves' hyperthyroidism and ophthalmopathy. RNA transcripts served as the template for amplifying TCR beta CDR3 regions. HTBI primers were employed in a first-round RT-PCR of the TCR CDR3. TCRdb called the multiplex PCR reads again in MiXCR, with one record for every CDR3 protein. This table has around 420,000 distinct CDR3 sequences, about 13% appearing once. The sequenced sample consisted of blood. These TCRs come from a woman aged 18 to 35 with Graves' hyperthyroidism.

This sequence joins TRBV29-1 and TRBJ2-7, with 8 bases identical to TRBD1. Germline lookup yields CDR1 SQVTM and CDR2 ANQGSEA. This CDR3 is 14 amino acids long. V shed 2 bases, J shed 4 bases, and the junction held 7 bases outside the gene matches. This CDR3 is CSVESGQGGYEQYF. The CDR3 coding sequence is TGCAGCGTTGAATCCGGACAGGGAGGATACGAGCAGTACTTC.

Many counts were recorded for this clonotype. The rearrangement links TRBV12-3 or TRBV12-4 to TRBJ2-5, with D hard to call. The CDR3 runs 13 residues. Trimming removed 3 bases from V and 2 bases from J, with 7 bases in between. The CDR3 nucleotides are TGTGCCAGCAGTTTGTCACCTCAAGAGACCCAGTACTTC. The encoded protein is CASSLSPQETQYF.

The CDR3 region is CASSDSQGEAFF. Written as DNA, the CDR3 is TGTGCCAGCAGTGACTCACAGGGTGAAGCTTTCTTT. This sequence joins TRBV6-4 and TRBJ1-1, with D perhaps matching TRBD1 (6 bases). Germline assignment: CDR1 MRHNA and CDR2 SNTAGT. V was shortened by 0 bases and J by 7 bases, with 6 bases between the two germline ends. This CDR3 comprises 12 residues.

This clonotype was counted at least ten times. The CDR3 region is CSVDGGLAGGVYEQYF. In DNA form, the CDR3 reads TGCAGCGTTGATGGGGGACTAGCGGGCGGGGTCTACGAGCAGTACTTC. The rearrangement links TRBV29-1 to TRBJ2-7; 12 bases are shared with TRBD2. V was pared by 3 bases and J by 3 bases, with 9 bases of the junction left unmatched. The CDR3 sequence is 16 residues long. Germline V lookup: CDR1 SQVTM, CDR2 ANQGSEA.

As to this clonotype: This may be a read error, as it is one base from a much larger clone. V and J are TRBV10-3 and TRBJ1-1; TRBD1 might be the D (6 bases). In germline, CDR1 is ENHRY, CDR2 SYGVKD. The CDR3 loop spans 14 amino acids. The CDR3 spells CAISVGGLNTETFF. CDR3 sequence (DNA): TGTGCCATCAGTGTGGGGGGGCTGAACACTGAAACTTTCTTT.

The V gene is TRBV9, the J gene TRBJ2-7; 8 bases are shared with TRBD1. CDR1 and CDR2 (germline): SGDLS, YYNGEE. The V and J ends lost 3 bases and 4 bases, in that order; junction bases with no gene match: 9. This CDR3 region has 15 residues. CDR3 in DNA: TGTGCCAGCAGCGAAGACCGTACAGGGGGGTACGAGCAGTACTTC. It specifies CASSEDRTGGYEQYF.

This clonotype was recorded many times. The V gene is TRBV11-2, the J gene TRBJ1-3; no clear D gene. The CDR3 spans 13 residues. The V and J ends lost 2 bases and 4 bases respectively, with 6 bases between them. The germline CDR1 and CDR2 sequences are SGHAT and FQNNGV. The CDR3 here is CASSLYEGNTIYF. The CDR3 nucleotides read TGTGCCAGCAGCTTATATGAGGGAAACACCATATATTTT.

In this sample, this clonotype turned up a few times. In nucleotides, the CDR3 is TGTGCCAGCAGTTACTCGGCGGCCCGGCGAGGGTTCTTC. This sequence encodes CASSYSAARRGFF. This sequence joins TRBV6-2 or TRBV6-3 and TRBJ2-1; no reliable D call. Germline loops: CDR1 MNHEY, CDR2 SVGEGT. The CDR3 runs 13 residues. Trimming cost V 0 bases and J 15 bases, with 15 bases left between them.